The subject of this entry is one TCR beta chain. Patients in Seattle were enrolled during active infection, then followed longitudinally. Original methodology: Researchers report that nucleated cell counts were estimated from reference gene primer amplification. The data were produced by immunoSEQ multiplex PCR, yet TCRdb's version contains in-frame clones alone and is incomplete. Clone size and the V and J calls come from that table; the DNA yielded D and trimming. Of some 330,000 clones listed, about 90% are singletons. V lost 2 bases and J lost 3; bases outside the gene matches: 9. The CDR3 has 16 residues. Per the germline V gene, CDR1 is SNHLY and CDR2 is FYNNEI. These data belong to a study of blood T cell repertoires in COVID-19. Study context: COVID-19 samples, acute and convalescent, were from the United States, Italy and Spain. PBMCs, B-cell-depleted T cells, or T cells provided the cDNA or gDNA that made up the material.

Sequencing input: peripheral blood. The chain combines TRBV2 with TRBJ1-1; 7 nucleotides agree with TRBD1. The TCR was taken from a woman aged 25 to 45 with COVID-19, enrolled during active disease. The CDR3 DNA is TGTGCCAGCAGTGAACTTCTGGAGGGGGCAGACACTGAAGCTTTCTTT. Its translation is CASSELLEGADTEAFF.